Listed below are T cell receptor beta chains from one sample, sequenced in a study of T and B cells in COVID-19 patients. From the multiplex PCR reads, TCRdb called clonotypes with MiXCR, one entry per CDR3 protein. The sample consists of tens of thousands of distinct CDR3 sequences, less than 35% of them appearing once. The sequencing input was blood. These receptors originate from a human donor who had recovered from COVID-19. CDR3s include the opening cysteine and the closing phenylalanine or tryptophan. Each record gives: J gene, clone size, D gene, V gene, CDR3 DNA, CDR3 protein. A D gene is named only where the DNA matches it firmly. Expanded clones are given a class, and other clones once, few, many or no size at all.

TRBJ1-4	NA	NA	TRBV5-1	TGCGCCAGCAGCTTGGTCCTTAATGAAAAACTGTTTTTT	CASSLVLNEKLFF
TRBJ2-7	few	TRBD1	TRBV19	TGTGCCAGTAGCCTGGGGACAGGGCAGTTTTCCGAGCAGTACTTC	CASSLGTGQFSEQYF
TRBJ1-1	NA	NA	TRBV10-3	TGTGCCATCAGTGACGAGGGGATGGCTGAAGCTTTCTTT	CAISDEGMAEAFF
TRBJ1-1	few	NA	TRBV6-1	TGTGCCAGCAGTGAAGTTGGATCCACTGAAGCTTTCTTT	CASSEVGSTEAFF
TRBJ2-7	medium-sized	TRBD1	TRBV29-1	TGCAGCGTTGGACAGGGGGCGTCCTACGAGCAGTACTTC	CSVGQGASYEQYF
TRBJ2-1	NA	NA	TRBV6-2/TRBV6-3	TGTGCCAGCAGAAGGGGTCACGGTGAGCAGTTCTTC	CASRRGHGEQFF
TRBJ2-7	NA	TRBD2	TRBV19	TGTGCCAGTAGTAGCGGGGGGGCCTTGGACTACGAGCAGTACTTC	CASSSGGALDYEQYF
TRBJ2-2	NA	TRBD2	TRBV4-3	TGCGCCAGCAGCCAAGATAAACCCCCACTAGCGGGGGGAACCGGGGAGCTGTTTTTT	CASSQDKPPLAGGTGELFF
TRBJ1-2	medium-sized	TRBD1	TRBV29-1	TGCAGCGCCACAGGGGAAGGCTACACCTTC	CSATGEGYTF
TRBJ2-5	NA	NA	TRBV4-3	TGCGCCAGCAGCCAAGACGGGACCTCATCGTGGGGGCCCCAGTACTTC	CASSQDGTSSWGPQYF
TRBJ2-1	NA	NA	TRBV27	TGTGCCACCAGTGATTTCACCGGGACCCACTCCTACAATGAGCAGTTCTTC	CATSDFTGTHSYNEQFF
TRBJ1-3	many	NA	TRBV6-5	TGTGCCAGCAGTTACTCGACGGCTGGAAACACCATATATTTT	CASSYSTAGNTIYF
TRBJ2-5	NA	NA	TRBV21-1	TGTGCCAGCAACGTAGCGGGGAACCCCGATGGGACCCAGTACTTC	CASNVAGNPDGTQYF
TRBJ2-3	medium-sized	TRBD1	TRBV19	TGTGCCAGTGCCACAGGGGTGACAGATACGCAGTATTTT	CASATGVTDTQYF
TRBJ1-1	NA	NA	TRBV14	TGTGCCAGCAGCCAATGGAGTCTGAACACTGAAGCTTTCTTT	CASSQWSLNTEAFF
TRBJ2-2	few	NA	TRBV7-2	TGTGCCAGCAGCCCCCCCCCCGGGGAGCTGTTTTTT	CASSPPPGELFF
TRBJ2-3	medium-sized	NA	TRBV19	TGTGCCAGTAGCTGGACAAGCGACACAGATACGCAGTATTTT	CASSWTSDTDTQYF
TRBJ2-7	NA	NA	TRBV19	TGTGCCAGTAGTATACGGGGGACCGCCTACGAGCAGTACTTC	CASSIRGTAYEQYF
TRBJ2-7	NA	NA	TRBV12-3/TRBV12-4	TGTGCCAGCAGTCCCGGGACTCCGGGGTCCTACGAGCAGTACTTC	CASSPGTPGSYEQYF
TRBJ2-7	NA	TRBD1	TRBV20-1	TGCAGTGCTAGAGATGGACAGGGGGCGAACGAGCAGTACTTC	CSARDGQGANEQYF
TRBJ2-1	NA	TRBD2	TRBV11-2	TGTGCCAGCAGCTTAGCGGGAATAGCGGGAGGGCCACGTGAGCAGTTCTTC	CASSLAGIAGGPREQFF
TRBJ2-5	NA	TRBD2	TRBV5-5	TGTGCCAGCAGCCCAGCCGGGACTAGCGGGAGAAGGGGCGGGGAAGAGACCCAGTACTTC	CASSPAGTSGRRGGEETQYF